Included here is one TCR beta chain sequence, with context. Its antigen is undetermined. The data are from a study of CD4+ T cells in melanoma. Sequenced by immunoSEQ multiplex PCR; TCRdb stores in-frame clones only, minus some. The data show 52,000 or so clones, 55% to 75% seen once. V was trimmed by 2 bases and J by 2 bases, leaving 13 bases between them. The CDR3 has 16 amino acids. The germline gives CDR1 MNHNS, CDR2 SASEGT. Whole-study findings and limits: In melanoma, neoantigen-specific CD4+ T cells reportedly differed in differentiation state. CD8+ T cell, macrophage and B cell function reportedly correlated with neoantigen-specific CD4+ T cells.

Sequenced input: tumor tissue. V and J are TRBV6-1 and TRBJ1-5; no definite D call. This clonotype originated in a human donor with melanoma. CDR3 DNA: TGTGCCAGCAGTGAAAGGCGTGGTGGGGGCAATCAGCCCCAGCATTTT. This encodes CASSERRGGGNQPQHF.